This T cell receptor (beta chain) is drawn from a study of cytomegalovirus exposure and HLA in healthy donors (TCRdb year 2017). About the investigation overall: In an earlier analysis of around 540 of the donors, 250 to 350 Gb of sequence data and about 110 million unique TCR beta sequences from about 179 million T cells were reported. About 330 gigabases of sequencing data and approximately 91 million unique TCR sequences made up an early release that covered 500 to 650 HLA-typed donors. Among the roughly 400 genotyped donors, 81% belonged to the genetic ancestry cluster associated with self-reported Caucasian donors. The study was designed to test whether signatures of past pathogen exposure could be identified by cataloging public T cell receptors. The study profiled the T cell repertoires of about 640 subjects by immunosequencing and related them to cytomegalovirus serostatus. A separate validation cohort of over a hundred different subjects was used in addition to the 666-subject first cohort. To predict cytomegalovirus infection status, the study brought together high-throughput TCR immunosequencing, statistical association of individual TCRs with disease status, and machine learning. To study patterns of TCR occurrence, a later analysis re-analyzed previously published TCR beta repertoires from several hundred donors and added high-resolution HLA genotyping. Rather than using new phenotypic data, the later analysis identified candidate immune exposures from TCR beta sequences and from how often those sequences occurred across donors. To decide whether each TCR beta V gene segment behaved as functional or pseudogenic, an earlier analysis of nearly 600 of the donors relied on high-throughput TCR beta sequencing. Alongside the repertoire data, information on donor age, sex, ethnicity and CMV serostatus was compiled. In a later genetic analysis, genome-wide SNP genotypes for about 55% of the roughly 670 donors were used, and that subset was treated as a discovery cohort. Every discovery cohort repertoire had been produced on one sequencing platform. Both class I and class II loci were covered by HLA typing, at four-digit resolution. The number of donors typed differed by locus, with roughly 629-640 for A, B, C, DRB1 and DQB1, roughly 520 for DQA1, 600 to 610 for DPA1, and around 450 for DPB1. A few DR-DQ haplotypes were treated as single units for association and clustering because of strong linkage in the cohort. Across 398 genotyped donors of the cohort, an average of about 200,000 unique TCR beta nucleotide sequences per donor were sequenced, and approximately 17% of those sequences were non-productive. Overall study results and their limits: For the cohort, immune exposure information was limited to CMV serostatus. Most CMV-associated TCR beta chains appeared to be HLA-restricted in a later analysis, and the HLA associations seemed to be driven largely by CMV exposure. Because HLA typing was unavailable for some donors at each locus, only the typed subset was used in association tests. In a later analysis, the rate of TCR association differed among HLA loci, with DRB1 alleles having the most associated TCRs and HLA-C alleles having the fewest. A further reported finding was that TCR beta sequences accurately predicted the HLA-A and HLA-B alleles for most subjects in the first cohort. While some public TCRs were present in many individuals, most TCR sequences turned up only very rarely across donors. In the study, around 150 TCR beta chains were listed as associated with cytomegalovirus. Three of the identified cytomegalovirus-associated TCR beta chains were confirmed in vitro to be specific for cytomegalovirus antigens. It was suggested by the authors that the approach could potentially be generalized to other disease states and immunological phenotypes. Compared with equally common non-associated chains, HLA-associated TCR beta chains in a later analysis were more clonally expanded and had lower generation probabilities. In an earlier analysis of a few hundred of the donors, most TCR beta V segments were observed in productive rearrangements about 87% or about 30% of the time, broadly matching IMGT annotations. The earlier analysis of fewer than 750 of the donors excluded fewer than 20 rarely observed V segments, including chromosome 9 orphons, because counts were too low. Correlated functional status among segregating V segments might reflect linkage disequilibrium, but an unknown experimental factor could not be ruled out. Assigning TCR associations to individual alleles was difficult when HLA alleles, especially DR and DQ, strongly co-occurred. The presence/absence analyses assumed that sequencing depth was roughly uniform across donors, and that assumption may not be true. Some IMGT-functional V segments, including TRBV6-2 and TRBV6-3, could not be distinguished by the 87-base-pair reads and were therefore excluded. A cluster of highly shared sequence variants was judged likely to represent a technical artifact of the sequencing pipeline. Compared with the roughly 720-donor mean, donors in an Asian-associated ancestry cluster had fewer N-insertions in productive TCRs, according to a later genetic analysis. The classifier was reported to diagnose cytomegalovirus status with high specificity and sensitivity in both the original and validation cohorts. In a later genetic analysis, a missense DCLRE1C variant was associated with V-gene and J-gene trimming of TCR beta chains, and the association was replicated in an independent cohort. In a later analysis, about 17,000 TCR beta sequences were associated with specific HLA alleles at a false discovery rate of 0.05. In a later analysis, several top co-occurrence clusters were reported to appear linked to parvovirus B19, influenza, CMV and Epstein-Barr virus. This cohort had only TCR beta chains sequenced, and the lack of alpha or paired-chain data limited which features could be detected.

As for this clone: This clone's antigen is unknown. No per-base quality is available; no much larger clone lies one base away.

The cohort was made up of approximately 670 healthy bone marrow donors. At the time of sampling, every cohort member was nominally healthy, though immune exposures that went unrecorded were likely present. The donor tested CMV seronegative, placing the donor among the roughly 350 seronegative members of the cohort. Every donor gave a peripheral blood sample, and the peripheral blood mononuclear cells from that sample were used for TCR beta sequencing. Genomic DNA extraction from the blood cell samples was performed with the Qiagen DNeasy Blood Extraction Kit. Library generation was performed with the immunoSEQ multiplex PCR assay. The multiplex PCR relied on a mix of 60 forward primers for TCR Vbeta segments and 13 reverse primers for TCR Jbeta segments. The CDR3 region of rearranged TCR beta genes was amplified from genomic DNA by a multiplex PCR assay. The amplified TCR beta libraries were sequenced on the Illumina HiSeq System as 87-base-pair reads. Concerning the study's data processing: A later analysis tallied some 79 million unique TCR beta chains across the roughly 610 repertoires, and some 12 million of those chains were shared by two or more donors. To remove PCR and sequencing errors, raw reads were error-corrected and collapsed into unique sequences using a nearest-neighbor algorithm that merged closely related sequences. To assign V, D and J gene segments, CDR3 sequences were aligned to IMGT reference sequences. For a sequence to be retained, a match of at least six nucleotides to both a V gene segment and a J gene segment was required. A rearrangement counted as productive if the CDR3 had no stop codons and remained in frame with V and J, and every other rearrangement counted as non-productive. Following IMGT convention, CDR3 was defined as the stretch from the second conserved V-encoded cysteine up to the conserved J-encoded phenylalanine. Sequences without an unambiguous match to a single V gene segment were excluded from the earlier analysis of about 600 of the donors. In an earlier analysis of about 590 of the donors, a V segment was called functional when productive rearrangements were above 56.7%, and segregating when the standard deviation between donors exceeded 5%. A statistical classification framework was developed to diagnose cytomegalovirus status using the catalog of TCR beta chain sequences. A later analysis assigned V and J genes by comparing TCR nucleotide sequences with IMGT/GENE-DB human TR gene sequences. A later analysis assigned CDR3 sequences and most-parsimonious VDJ recombination scenarios with the TCRdist pipeline. In a later analysis, each TCR beta chain was defined by its CDR3 amino acid sequence together with its V-gene family, and reads without a unique V-gene family were excluded. A later analysis removed several hundred highly shared, low-generation-probability nucleotide sequences to deal with suspected cross-contamination and a sequencing artifact. A later analysis calculated a clonal expansion index for each public chain from normalized within-repertoire ranks of inferred template counts. In a later analysis, generation probabilities were computed using a VDJ recombination model fitted to out-of-frame rearrangements, and the results were checked against IGoR. In a later analysis, hypergeometric tests were used to score TCR-TCR, TCR-HLA and TCR-CMV co-occurrence, with a repertoire-size bias correction applied to TCR pairs. To estimate false discovery rates, a later analysis permuted the HLA or CMV assignments 20 times. In a later analysis, co-occurring TCRs were grouped with DBSCAN, and TCRdist sequence similarity was added when clustering was performed within HLA-allele-positive subsets. For co-occurrence clustering, repertoires with fewer than 30,000 or more than 120,000 public chains were excluded, along with roughly 5 repertoires with anomalous nucleotide sharing. TCRdb provides this immuneACCESS table in a form limited to in-frame rearrangements. Some clones are lacking; in checked studies, under half of them reflect an unresolved V gene, and why the rest are absent is not known. The DNA was the basis for D and trimming; V, J and clone size are from that table. The sample table contains about 150,000 clones; only one count was recorded for roughly three fifths of them. The ten largest clonotypes hold approximately 1.8% of the sample.

Trimming costs V 5 bases and J 4 bases, and their ends lie 12 bases apart. The germline V gene (reference sequence) yields MNHEY for CDR1 and SMNVEV for CDR2. Measured from the cysteine to the phenylalanine, the CDR3 is 14 residues long. Only the CDR3 region is kept as DNA, spanning 42 bases read in frame from base 1. The sequence joins TRBV27 to TRBJ2-1, and perhaps TRBD1 as D gene, on 5 matching bases. The clonotype was recovered from a male donor in good health and CMV-seronegative. The specimen was PBMCs. The nucleotides read TGTGCCAGCAGTCCCCGGACACCATACAATGAGCAGTTCTTC. This encodes CASSPRTPYNEQFF.